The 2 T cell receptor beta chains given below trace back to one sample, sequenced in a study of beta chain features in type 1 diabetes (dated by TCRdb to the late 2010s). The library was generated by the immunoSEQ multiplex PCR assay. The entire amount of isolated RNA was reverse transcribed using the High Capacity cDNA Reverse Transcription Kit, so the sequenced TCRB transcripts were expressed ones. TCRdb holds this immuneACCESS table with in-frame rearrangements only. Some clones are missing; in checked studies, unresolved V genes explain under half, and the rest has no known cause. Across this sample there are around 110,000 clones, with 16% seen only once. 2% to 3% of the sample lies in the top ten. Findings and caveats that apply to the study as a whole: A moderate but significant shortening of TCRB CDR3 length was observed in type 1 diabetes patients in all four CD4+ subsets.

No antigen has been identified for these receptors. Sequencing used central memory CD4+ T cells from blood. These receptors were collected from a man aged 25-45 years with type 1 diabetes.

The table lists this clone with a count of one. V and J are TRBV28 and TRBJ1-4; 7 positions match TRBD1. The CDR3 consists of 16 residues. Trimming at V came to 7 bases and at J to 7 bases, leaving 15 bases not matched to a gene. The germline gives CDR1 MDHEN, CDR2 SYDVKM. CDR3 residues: CASISPTGRDGEKLFF. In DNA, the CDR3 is TGTGCCAGCATATCCCCGACAGGGAGGGACGGTGAAAAACTGTTTTTT.

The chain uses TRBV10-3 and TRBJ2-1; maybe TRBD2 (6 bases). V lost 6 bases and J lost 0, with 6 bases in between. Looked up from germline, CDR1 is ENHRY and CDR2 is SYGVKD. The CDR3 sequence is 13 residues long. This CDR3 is CAIRGGSYNEQFF. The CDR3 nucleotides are TGTGCCATCAGGGGGGGCTCCTACAATGAGCAGTTCTTC.